This T cell receptor (beta chain) was sequenced in a study of T cell responses to AZD1222 COVID-19 vaccine. General study points: The donors showed a predominance of white British ancestry and of females, with possible underestimation of clonal diversity.

V was clipped by 6 bases and J by 6 bases; unmatched bases: 7. Germline V CDR1 and CDR2: MNHEY, SVGAGI. This CDR3 contains 14 residues. Comments on this clone: The antigen is not known.

The repertoire was sequenced with immunoSEQ multiplex PCR; TCRdb's copy has only in-frame clones and lacks some. The sample carries 110,000 to 150,000 clones, around 90% recorded once. This TCR was recovered from an adult who received the AZD1222 COVID-19 vaccine. The sequenced sample was peripheral blood, obtained 28 days after the second AZD1222 dose. This chain uses TRBV6-5 with TRBJ1-1, with 10 bases aligning to TRBD1. Written as DNA, the CDR3 is TGTGCCAGCAGCCGGGACAGGGGCAGGGCTGAAGCTTTCTTT. Encoded protein: CASSRDRGRAEAFF.